This entry concerns a single TCR beta chain. Its antigen is not known. The entry originates in a study of cytomegalovirus exposure and HLA in healthy donors. The study, taken as a whole, reports: Rarity held for most TCR sequences, but there were some public TCRs that occurred in many donors. The only immune exposure information that was available was CMV serostatus. When presence/absence was analysed, sequencing depth was taken to be roughly uniform across donors.

The germline V and J ends were trimmed by 5 bases and 4 bases, with 14 bases remaining between them. The CDR3 is 14 amino acids. Germline CDR1 SEHNR, CDR2 FQNEAQ (reference sequence). Primers for the PCR totalled 60 Vbeta and 13 Jbeta. The assay was immunoSEQ multiplex PCR, and TCRdb's table has in-frame clones only and misses some. The sample consists of about 140,000 clones, 80% of them appearing once. This sequence originates from a man aged 25-45 years in good health and CMV-seronegative. The V call is TRBV7-9, the J call TRBJ2-5; a possible D gene is TRBD1 (6 bases). The sequencing sample was made of PBMCs. CDR3 region: CASSQNRVLETQYF. The CDR3 region has the DNA TGTGCCAGCAGCCAGAACAGGGTACTAGAGACCCAGTACTTC.